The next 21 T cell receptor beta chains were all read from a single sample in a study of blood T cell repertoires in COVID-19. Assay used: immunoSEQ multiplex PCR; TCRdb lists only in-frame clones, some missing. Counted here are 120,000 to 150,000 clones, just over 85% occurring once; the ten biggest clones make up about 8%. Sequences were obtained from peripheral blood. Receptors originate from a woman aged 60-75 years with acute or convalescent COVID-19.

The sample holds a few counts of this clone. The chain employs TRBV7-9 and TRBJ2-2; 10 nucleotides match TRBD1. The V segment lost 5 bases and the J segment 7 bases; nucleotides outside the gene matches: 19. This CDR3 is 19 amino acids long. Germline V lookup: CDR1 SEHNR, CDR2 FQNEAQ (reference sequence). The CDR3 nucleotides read TGTGCCAGCAGCCCCCCCCGGAAGGGGACAGGGGATTTTGGCGGGGAGCTGTTTTTT. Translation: CASSPPRKGTGDFGGELFF. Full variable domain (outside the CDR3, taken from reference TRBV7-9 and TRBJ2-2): DTGVSQNPRHKITKRGQNVTFRCDPISEHNRLYWYRQTLGQGPEFLTYFQNEAQLEKSRLLSDRFSAERPKGSFSTLEIQRTEQGDSAMYLCASSPPRKGTGDFGGELFFGEGSRLTVL.

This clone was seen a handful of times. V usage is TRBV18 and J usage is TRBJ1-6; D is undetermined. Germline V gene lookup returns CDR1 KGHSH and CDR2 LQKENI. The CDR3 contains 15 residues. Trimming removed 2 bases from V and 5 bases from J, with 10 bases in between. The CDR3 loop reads CASSPVQSDNSPLHF. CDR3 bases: TGTGCCAGCTCACCAGTCCAGTCTGATAATTCACCCCTCCACTTT.

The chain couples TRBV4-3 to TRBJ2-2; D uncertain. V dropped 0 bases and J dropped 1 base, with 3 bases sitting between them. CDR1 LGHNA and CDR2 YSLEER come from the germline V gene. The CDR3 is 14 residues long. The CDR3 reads CASSQDRNTGELFF. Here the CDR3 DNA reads TGCGCCAGCAGCCAAGACAGGAACACCGGGGAGCTGTTTTTT.

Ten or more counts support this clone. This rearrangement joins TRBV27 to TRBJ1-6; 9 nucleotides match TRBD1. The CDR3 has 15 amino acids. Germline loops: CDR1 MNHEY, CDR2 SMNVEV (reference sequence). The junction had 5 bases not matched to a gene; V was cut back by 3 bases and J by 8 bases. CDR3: CASSFTGGVYSPLHF. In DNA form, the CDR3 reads TGTGCCAGCAGTTTTACAGGGGGCGTTTATTCACCCCTCCACTTT.

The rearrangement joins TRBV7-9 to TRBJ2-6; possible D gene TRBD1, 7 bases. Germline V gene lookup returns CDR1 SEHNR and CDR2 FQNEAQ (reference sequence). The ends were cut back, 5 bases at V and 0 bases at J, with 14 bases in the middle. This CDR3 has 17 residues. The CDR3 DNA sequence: TGTGCCAGCAGCCTCCGACAGGGACTCTCTGGGGCCAACGTCCTGACTTTC. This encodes CASSLRQGLSGANVLTF.

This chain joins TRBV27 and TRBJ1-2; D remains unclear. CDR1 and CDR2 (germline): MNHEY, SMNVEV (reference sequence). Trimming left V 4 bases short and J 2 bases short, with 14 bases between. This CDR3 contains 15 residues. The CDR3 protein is CASSSDRHTNYGYTF. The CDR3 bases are TGTGCCAGCAGTTCTGATAGACATACCAACTATGGCTACACCTTC.

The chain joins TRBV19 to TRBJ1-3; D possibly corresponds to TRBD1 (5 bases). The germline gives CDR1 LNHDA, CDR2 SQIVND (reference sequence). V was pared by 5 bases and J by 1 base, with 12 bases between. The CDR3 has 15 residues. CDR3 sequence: CASSPSQGSGNTIYF. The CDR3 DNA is TGTGCCAGTAGTCCGTCTCAGGGATCTGGAAACACCATATATTTT.

The DNA of the CDR3 is TGTGCCAGCAAACCCCCGAGGGCTGAGCAGTTCTTC. Its translation: CASKPPRAEQFF. This chain links TRBV28 with TRBJ2-1; possibly TRBD2 for D (5 bases). The CDR3 totals 12 residues. From germline, CDR1 is MDHEN and CDR2 SYDVKM. V was pared by 7 bases and J by 9 bases, with 13 bases between.

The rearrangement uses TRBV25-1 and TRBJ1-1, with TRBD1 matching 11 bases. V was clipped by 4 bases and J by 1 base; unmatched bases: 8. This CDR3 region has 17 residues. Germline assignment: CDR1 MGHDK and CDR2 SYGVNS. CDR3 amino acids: CASSGSWGTGGNTEAFF. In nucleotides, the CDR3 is TGTGCCAGCAGTGGGTCCTGGGGGACAGGGGGGAACACTGAAGCTTTCTTT.

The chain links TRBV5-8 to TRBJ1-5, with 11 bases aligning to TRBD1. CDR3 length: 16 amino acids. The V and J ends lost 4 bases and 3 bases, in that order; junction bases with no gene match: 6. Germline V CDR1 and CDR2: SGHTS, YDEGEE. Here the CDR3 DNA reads TGTGCCAGCAGCGGAGGGACAGGGGGTATCAATCAGCCCCAGCATTTT. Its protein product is CASSGGTGGINQPQHF.

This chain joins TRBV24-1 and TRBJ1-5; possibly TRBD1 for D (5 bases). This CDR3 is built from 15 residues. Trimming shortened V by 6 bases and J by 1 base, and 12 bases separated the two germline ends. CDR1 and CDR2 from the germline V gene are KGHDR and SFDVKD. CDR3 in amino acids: CATSQGGVSNQPQHF. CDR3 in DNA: TGTGCCACCAGTCAGGGAGGGGTAAGCAATCAGCCCCAGCATTTT.

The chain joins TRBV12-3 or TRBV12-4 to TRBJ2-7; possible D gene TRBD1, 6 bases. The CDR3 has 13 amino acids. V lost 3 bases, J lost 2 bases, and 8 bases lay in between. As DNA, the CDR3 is TGTGCCAGCAGTTTTACAGGGACCTACGAGCAGTACTTC. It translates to CASSFTGTYEQYF.

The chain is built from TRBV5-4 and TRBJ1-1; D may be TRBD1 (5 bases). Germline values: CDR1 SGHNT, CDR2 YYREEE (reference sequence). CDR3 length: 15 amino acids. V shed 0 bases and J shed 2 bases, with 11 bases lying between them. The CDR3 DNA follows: TGTGCCAGCAGCTTGGCGCCGACAGCAAACACTGAAGCTTTCTTT. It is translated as CASSLAPTANTEAFF.

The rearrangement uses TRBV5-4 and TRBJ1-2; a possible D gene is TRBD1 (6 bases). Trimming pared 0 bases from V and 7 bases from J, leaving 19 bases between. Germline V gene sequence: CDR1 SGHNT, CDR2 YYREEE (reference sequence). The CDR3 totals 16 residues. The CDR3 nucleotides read TGTGCCAGCAGCTTGGCCGCGGGGGGCTTAGCTGCTGGCTACACCTTC. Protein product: CASSLAAGGLAAGYTF.

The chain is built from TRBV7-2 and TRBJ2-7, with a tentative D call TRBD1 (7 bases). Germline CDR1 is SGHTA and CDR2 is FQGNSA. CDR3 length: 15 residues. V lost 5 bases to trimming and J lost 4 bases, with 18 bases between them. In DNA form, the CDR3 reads TGTGCCAGCAGCGTCGGGGCAGGGGGGCCTTACGAGCAGTACTTC. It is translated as CASSVGAGGPYEQYF. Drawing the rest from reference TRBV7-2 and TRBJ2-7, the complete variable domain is GAGVSQSPSNKVTEKGKDVELRCDPISGHTALYWYRQSLGQGLEFLIYFQGNSAPDKSGLPSDRFSAERTGGSVSTLTIQRTQQEDSAVYLCASSVGAGGPYEQYFGPGTRLTVT.

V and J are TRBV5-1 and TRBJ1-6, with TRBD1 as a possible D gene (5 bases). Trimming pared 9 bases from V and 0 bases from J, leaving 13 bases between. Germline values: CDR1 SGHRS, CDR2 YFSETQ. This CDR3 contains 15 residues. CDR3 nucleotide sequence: TGCGCCACCCGCAGGGATGGCTCCTATAATTCACCCCTCCACTTT. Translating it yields CATRRDGSYNSPLHF.

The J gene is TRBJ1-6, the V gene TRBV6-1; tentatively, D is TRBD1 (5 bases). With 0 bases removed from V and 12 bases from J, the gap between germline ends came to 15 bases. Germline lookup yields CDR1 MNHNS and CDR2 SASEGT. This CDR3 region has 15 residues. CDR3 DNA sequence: TGTGCCAGCAGTGAAGCTCCCAGGGCTACCCTACCCCTCCACTTT. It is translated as CASSEAPRATLPLHF.

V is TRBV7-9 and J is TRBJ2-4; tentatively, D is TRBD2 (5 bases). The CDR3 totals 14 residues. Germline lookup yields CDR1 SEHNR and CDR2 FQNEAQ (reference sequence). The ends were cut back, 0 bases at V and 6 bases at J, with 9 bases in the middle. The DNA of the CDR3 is TGTGCCAGCAGCTTAGCAGGACGGGGAAACATTCAGTACTTC. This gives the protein CASSLAGRGNIQYF.

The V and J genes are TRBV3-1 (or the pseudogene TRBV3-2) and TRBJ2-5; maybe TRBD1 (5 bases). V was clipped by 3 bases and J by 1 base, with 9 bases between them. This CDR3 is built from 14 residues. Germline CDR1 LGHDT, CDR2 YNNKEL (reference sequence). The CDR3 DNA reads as TGTGCCAGCAGCCATGCTAGGGGCCAAGAGACCCAGTACTTC. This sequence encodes CASSHARGQETQYF.

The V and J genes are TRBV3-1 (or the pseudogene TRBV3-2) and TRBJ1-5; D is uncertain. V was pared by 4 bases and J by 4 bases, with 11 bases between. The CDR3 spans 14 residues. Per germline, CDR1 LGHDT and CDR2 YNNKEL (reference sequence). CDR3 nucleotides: TGTGCCAGCAGCCCGCAGGCCCTAAATCAGCCCCAGCATTTT. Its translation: CASSPQALNQPQHF.

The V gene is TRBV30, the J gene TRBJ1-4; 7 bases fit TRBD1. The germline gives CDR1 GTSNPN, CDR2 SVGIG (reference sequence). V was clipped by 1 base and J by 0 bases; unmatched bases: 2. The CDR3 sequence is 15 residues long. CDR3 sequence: CAWSDGTATNEKLFF. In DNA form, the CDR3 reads TGTGCCTGGAGTGATGGGACAGCAACTAATGAAAAACTGTTTTTT. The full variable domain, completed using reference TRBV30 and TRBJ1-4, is SQTIHQWPATLVQPVGSPLSLECTVEGTSNPNLYWYRQAAGRGLQLLFYSVGIGQISSEVPQNLSASRPQDRQFILSSKKLLLSDSGFYLCAWSDGTATNEKLFFGSGTQLSVL.